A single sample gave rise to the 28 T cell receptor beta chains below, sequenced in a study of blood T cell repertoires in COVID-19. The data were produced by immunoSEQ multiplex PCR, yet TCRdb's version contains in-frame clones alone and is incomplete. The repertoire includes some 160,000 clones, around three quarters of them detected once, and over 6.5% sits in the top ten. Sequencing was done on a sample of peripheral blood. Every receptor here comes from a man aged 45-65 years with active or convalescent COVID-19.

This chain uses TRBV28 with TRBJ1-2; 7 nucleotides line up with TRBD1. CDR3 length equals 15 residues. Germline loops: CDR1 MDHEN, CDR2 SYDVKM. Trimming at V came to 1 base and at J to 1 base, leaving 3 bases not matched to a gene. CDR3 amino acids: CASSLSGTDNYGYTF. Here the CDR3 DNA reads TGTGCCAGCAGTTTATCCGGGACAGATAACTATGGCTACACCTTC.

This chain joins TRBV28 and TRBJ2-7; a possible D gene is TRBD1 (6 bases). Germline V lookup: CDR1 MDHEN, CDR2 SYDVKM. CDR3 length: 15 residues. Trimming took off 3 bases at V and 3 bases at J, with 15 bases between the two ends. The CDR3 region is CASSFAGANYYEQYF. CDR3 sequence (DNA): TGTGCCAGCAGTTTCGCAGGGGCCAATTACTACGAGCAGTACTTC.

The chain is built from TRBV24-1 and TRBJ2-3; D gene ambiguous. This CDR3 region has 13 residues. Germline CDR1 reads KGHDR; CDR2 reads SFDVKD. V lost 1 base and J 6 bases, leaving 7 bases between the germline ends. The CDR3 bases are TGTGCCACCAGTGATTTCGGTATGGATACGCAGTATTTT. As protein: CATSDFGMDTQYF.

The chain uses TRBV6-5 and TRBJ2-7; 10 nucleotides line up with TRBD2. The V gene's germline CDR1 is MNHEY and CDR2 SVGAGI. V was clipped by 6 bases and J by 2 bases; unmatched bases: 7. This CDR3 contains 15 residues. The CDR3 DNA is TGTGCCAGCAGCCTCGGGACTAGCGCACCCTACGAGCAGTACTTC. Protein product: CASSLGTSAPYEQYF.

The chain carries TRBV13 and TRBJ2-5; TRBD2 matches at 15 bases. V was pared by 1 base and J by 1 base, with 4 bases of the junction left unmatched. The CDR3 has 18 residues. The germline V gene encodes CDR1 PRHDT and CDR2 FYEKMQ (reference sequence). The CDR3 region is CASSLVPGLAGGQETQYF. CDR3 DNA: TGTGCCAGCAGCTTAGTACCGGGACTAGCGGGAGGCCAAGAGACCCAGTACTTC.

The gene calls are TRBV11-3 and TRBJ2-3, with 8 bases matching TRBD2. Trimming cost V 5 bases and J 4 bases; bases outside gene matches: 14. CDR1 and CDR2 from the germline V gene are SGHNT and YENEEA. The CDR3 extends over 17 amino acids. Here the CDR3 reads CASSPGRSGRGPDTQYF. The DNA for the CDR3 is TGTGCCAGCAGCCCAGGGAGGAGCGGGAGAGGCCCAGATACGCAGTATTTT.

CDR3 loop: CASSVEISEGNTIYF. The CDR3 nucleotides read TGTGCCAGCAGCGTAGAAATATCCGAGGGAAACACCATATATTTT. The chain joins TRBV9 to TRBJ1-3; D is unresolved. CDR3 length: 15 amino acids. Per the germline V gene, CDR1 is SGDLS and CDR2 is YYNGEE. Trimming took off 0 bases at V and 4 bases at J, with 11 bases between the two ends.

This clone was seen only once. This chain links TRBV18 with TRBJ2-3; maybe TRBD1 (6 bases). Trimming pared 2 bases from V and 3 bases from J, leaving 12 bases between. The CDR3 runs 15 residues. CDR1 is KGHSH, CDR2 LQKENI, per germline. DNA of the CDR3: TGTGCCAGCTCACCATTTCCCAGGGGAACAGATACGCAGTATTTT. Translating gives CASSPFPRGTDTQYF. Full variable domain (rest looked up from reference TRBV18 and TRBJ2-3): NAGVMQNPRHLVRRRGQEARLRCSPMKGHSHVYWYRQLPEEGLKFMVYLQKENIIDESGMPKERFSAEFPKEGPSILRIQQVVRGDSAAYFCASSPFPRGTDTQYFGPGTRLTVL.

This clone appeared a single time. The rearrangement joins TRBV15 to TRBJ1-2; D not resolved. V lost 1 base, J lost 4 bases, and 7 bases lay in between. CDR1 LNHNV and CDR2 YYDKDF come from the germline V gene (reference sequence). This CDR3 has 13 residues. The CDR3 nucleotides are TGTGCCACCAGCAGAGCGGAGGGCTATGGCTACACCTTC. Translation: CATSRAEGYGYTF.

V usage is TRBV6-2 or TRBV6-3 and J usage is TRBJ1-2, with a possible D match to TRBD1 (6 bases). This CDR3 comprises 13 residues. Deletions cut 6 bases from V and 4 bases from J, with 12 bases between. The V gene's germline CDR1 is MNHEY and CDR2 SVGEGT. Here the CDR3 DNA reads TGTGCCAGCAGCCTGGGACACACCTATGGCTACACCTTC. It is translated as CASSLGHTYGYTF.

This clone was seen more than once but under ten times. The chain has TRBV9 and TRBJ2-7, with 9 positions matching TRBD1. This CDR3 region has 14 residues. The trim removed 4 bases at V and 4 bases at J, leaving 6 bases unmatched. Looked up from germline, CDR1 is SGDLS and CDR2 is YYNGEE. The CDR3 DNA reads TGTGCCAGCAGCTCCCCACAGGGGGCTTACGAGCAGTACTTC. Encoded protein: CASSSPQGAYEQYF.

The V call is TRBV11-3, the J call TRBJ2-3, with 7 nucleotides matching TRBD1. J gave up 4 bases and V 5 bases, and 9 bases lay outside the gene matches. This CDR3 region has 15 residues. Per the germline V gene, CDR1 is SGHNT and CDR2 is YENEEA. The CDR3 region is CASSRGTVQPDTQYF. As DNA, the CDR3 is TGTGCCAGCAGCCGTGGGACAGTTCAGCCAGATACGCAGTATTTT. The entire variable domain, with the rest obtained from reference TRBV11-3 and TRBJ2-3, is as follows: EAGVVQSPRYKIIEKKQPVAFWCNPISGHNTLYWYLQNLGQGPELLIRYENEEAVDDSQLPKDRFSAERLKGVDSTLKIQPAELGDSAVYLCASSRGTVQPDTQYFGPGTRLTVL.

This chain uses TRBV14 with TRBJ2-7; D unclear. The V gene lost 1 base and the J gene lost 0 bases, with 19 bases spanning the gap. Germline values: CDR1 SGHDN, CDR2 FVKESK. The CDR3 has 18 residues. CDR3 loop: CASSQVRGPSRISYEQYF. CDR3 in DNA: TGTGCCAGCAGCCAAGTAAGAGGTCCAAGCCGAATCTCCTACGAGCAGTACTTC.

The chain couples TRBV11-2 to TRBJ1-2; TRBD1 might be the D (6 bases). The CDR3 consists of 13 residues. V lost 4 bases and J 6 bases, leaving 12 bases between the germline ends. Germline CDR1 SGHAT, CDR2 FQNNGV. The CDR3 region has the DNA TGTGCCAGCAGCTCAAGGGGGAGGGATGGCTACACCTTC. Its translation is CASSSRGRDGYTF. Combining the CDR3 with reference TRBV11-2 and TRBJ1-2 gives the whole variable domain EAGVAQSPRYKIIEKRQSVAFWCNPISGHATLYWYQQILGQGPKLLIQFQNNGVVDDSQLPKDRFSAERLKGVDSTLKIQPAKLEDSAVYLCASSSRGRDGYTFGSGTRLTVV.

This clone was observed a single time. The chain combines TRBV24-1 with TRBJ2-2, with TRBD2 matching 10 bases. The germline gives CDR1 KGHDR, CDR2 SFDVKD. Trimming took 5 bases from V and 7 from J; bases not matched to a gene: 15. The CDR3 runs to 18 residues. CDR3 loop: CATSGERDLAGDIGELFF. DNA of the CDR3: TGTGCCACCAGTGGTGAAAGAGATCTAGCGGGAGATATCGGGGAGCTGTTTTTT.

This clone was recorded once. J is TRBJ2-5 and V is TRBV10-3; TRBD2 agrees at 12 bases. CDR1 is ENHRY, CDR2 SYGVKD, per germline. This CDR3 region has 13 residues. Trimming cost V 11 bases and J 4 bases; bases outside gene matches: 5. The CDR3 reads CAVTSGSRETQYF. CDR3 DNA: TGTGCCGTGACTAGCGGGAGTCGAGAGACCCAGTACTTC.

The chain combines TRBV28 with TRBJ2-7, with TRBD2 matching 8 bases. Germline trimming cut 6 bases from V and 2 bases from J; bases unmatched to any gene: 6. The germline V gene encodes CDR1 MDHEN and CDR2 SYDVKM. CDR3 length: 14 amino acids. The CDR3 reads CASRSGSRTYEQYF. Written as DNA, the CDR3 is TGTGCCAGCAGGAGCGGGAGTAGGACCTACGAGCAGTACTTC.

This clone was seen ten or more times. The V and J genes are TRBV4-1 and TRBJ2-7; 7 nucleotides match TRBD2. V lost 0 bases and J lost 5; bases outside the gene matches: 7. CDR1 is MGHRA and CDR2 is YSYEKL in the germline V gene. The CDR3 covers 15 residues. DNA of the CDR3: TGCGCCAGCAGCCAAGATATCGGGGGGTCCGACGAGCAGTACTTC. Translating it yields CASSQDIGGSDEQYF.

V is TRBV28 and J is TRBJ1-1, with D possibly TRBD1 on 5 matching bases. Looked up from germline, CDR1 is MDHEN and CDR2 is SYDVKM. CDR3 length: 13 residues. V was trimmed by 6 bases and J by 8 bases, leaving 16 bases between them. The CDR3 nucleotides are TGTGCCAGCAGAAACCCGGGGGGTCAAGAAGCTTTCTTT. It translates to CASRNPGGQEAFF.

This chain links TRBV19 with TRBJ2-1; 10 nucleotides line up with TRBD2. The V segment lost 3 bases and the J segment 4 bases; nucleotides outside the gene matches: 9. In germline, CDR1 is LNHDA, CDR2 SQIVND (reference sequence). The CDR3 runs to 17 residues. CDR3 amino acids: CASSIFGLAGAYNEQFF. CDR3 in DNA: TGTGCCAGTAGTATTTTCGGGCTAGCGGGAGCTTACAATGAGCAGTTCTTC.

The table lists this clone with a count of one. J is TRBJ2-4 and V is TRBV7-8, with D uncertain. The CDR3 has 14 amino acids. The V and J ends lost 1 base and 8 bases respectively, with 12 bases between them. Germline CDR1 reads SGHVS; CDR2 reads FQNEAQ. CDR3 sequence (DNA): TGTGCCAGCAGCTTAGGATCAGCGTCGGACATTCAGTACTTC. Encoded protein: CASSLGSASDIQYF.

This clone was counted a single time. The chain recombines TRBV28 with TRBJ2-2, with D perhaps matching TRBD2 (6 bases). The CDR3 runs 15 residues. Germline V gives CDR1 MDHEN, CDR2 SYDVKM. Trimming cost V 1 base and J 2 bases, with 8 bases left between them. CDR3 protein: CASSLFGTNTGELFF. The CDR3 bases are TGTGCCAGCAGTTTATTCGGGACTAACACCGGGGAGCTGTTTTTT.

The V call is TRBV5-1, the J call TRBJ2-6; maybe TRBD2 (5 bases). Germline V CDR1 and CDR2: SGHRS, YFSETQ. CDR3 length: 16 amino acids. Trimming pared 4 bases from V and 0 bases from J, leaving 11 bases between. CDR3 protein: CASSLSGASGANVLTF. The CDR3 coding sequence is TGCGCCAGCAGCCTCAGCGGCGCCTCTGGGGCCAACGTCCTGACTTTC.

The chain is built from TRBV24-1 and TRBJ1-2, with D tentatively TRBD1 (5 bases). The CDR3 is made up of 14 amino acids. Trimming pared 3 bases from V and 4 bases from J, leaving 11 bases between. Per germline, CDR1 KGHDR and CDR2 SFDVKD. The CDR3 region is CATSDQGRTYGYTF. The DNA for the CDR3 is TGTGCCACCAGTGATCAGGGCAGGACCTATGGCTACACCTTC.

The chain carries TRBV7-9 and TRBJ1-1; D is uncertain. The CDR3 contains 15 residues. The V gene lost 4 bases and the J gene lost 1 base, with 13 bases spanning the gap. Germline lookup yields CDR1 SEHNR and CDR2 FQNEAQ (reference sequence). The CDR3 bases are TGTGCCAGCAGCTCCCCTCAGTCGGGGAACACTGAAGCTTTCTTT. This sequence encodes CASSSPQSGNTEAFF. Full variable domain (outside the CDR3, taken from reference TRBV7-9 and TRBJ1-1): DTGVSQNPRHKITKRGQNVTFRCDPISEHNRLYWYRQTLGQGPEFLTYFQNEAQLEKSRLLSDRFSAERPKGSFSTLEIQRTEQGDSAMYLCASSSPQSGNTEAFFGQGTRLTVV.

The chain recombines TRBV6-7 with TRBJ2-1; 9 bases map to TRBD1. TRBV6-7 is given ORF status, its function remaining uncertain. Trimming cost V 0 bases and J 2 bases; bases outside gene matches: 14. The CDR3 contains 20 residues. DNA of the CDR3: TGTGCCAGCAGTTACTCGATACAGGGGGCCCCGACTAGCCCCTACAATGAGCAGTTCTTC. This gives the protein CASSYSIQGAPTSPYNEQFF.

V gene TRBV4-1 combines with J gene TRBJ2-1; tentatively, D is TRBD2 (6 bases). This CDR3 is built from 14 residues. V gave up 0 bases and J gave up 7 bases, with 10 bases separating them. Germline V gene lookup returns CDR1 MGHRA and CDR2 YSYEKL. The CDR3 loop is CASSQEEGRNEQFF. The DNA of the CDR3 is TGCGCCAGCAGCCAAGAGGAGGGGCGGAATGAGCAGTTCTTC.

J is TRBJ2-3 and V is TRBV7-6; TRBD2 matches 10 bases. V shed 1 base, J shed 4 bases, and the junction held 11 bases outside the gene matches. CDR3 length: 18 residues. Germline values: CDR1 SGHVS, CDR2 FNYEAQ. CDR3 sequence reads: CASSLGGRASGRADTQYF. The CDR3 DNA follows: TGTGCCAGCAGCTTAGGGGGCAGGGCTAGCGGGAGAGCAGATACGCAGTATTTT.